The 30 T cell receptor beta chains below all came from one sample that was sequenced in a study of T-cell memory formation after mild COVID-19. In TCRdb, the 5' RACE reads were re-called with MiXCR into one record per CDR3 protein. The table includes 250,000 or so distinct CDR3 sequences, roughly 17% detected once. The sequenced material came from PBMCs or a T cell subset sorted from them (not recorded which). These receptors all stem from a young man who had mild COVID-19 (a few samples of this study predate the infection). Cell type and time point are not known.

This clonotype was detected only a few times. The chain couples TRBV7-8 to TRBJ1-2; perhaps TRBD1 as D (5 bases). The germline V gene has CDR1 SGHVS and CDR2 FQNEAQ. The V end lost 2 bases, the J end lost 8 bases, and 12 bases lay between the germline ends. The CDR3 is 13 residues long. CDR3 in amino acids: CASSLRVGGGYTF. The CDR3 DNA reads TGTGCCAGCAGCTTAAGGGTTGGGGGAGGCTACACCTTC.

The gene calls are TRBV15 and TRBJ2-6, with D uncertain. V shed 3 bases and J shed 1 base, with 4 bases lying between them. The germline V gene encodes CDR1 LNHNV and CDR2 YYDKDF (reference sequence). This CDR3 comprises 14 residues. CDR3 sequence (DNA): TGTGCCACCAGCAGCGATTCTGGGGCCAACGTCCTGACTTTC. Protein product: CATSSDSGANVLTF. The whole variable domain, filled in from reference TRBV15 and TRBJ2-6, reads DAMVIQNPRYQVTQFGKPVTLSCSQTLNHNVMYWYQQKSSQAPKLLFHYYDKDFNNEADTPDNFQSRRPNTSFCFLDIRSPGLGDTAMYLCATSSDSGANVLTFGAGSRLTVL.

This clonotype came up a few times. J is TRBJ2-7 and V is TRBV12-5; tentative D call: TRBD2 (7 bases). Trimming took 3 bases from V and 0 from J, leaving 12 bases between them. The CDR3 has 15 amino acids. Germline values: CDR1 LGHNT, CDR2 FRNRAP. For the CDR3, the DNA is TGTGCTAGTGGTTTCGGGGGGCCGAGCTCCTACGAGCAGTACTTC. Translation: CASGFGGPSSYEQYF.

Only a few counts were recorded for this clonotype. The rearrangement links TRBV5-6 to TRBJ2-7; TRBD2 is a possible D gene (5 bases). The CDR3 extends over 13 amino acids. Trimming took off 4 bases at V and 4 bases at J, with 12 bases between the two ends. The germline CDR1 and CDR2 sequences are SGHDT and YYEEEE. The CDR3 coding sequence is TGTGCCAGCAGCCCGAGGAGGTCGTACGAGCAGTACTTC. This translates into CASSPRRSYEQYF.

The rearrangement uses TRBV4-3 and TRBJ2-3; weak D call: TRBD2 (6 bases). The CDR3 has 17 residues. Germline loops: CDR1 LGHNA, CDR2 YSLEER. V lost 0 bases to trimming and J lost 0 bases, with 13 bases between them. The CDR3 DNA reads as TGCGCCAGCAGCCAAGACCGCGTCGGGACTAGCACAGATACGCAGTATTTT. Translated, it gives CASSQDRVGTSTDTQYF.

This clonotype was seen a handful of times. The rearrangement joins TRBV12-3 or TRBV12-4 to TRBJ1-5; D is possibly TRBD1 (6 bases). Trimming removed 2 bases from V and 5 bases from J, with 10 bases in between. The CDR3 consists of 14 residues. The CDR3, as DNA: TGTGCCAGCAGTTTATCGACAGGCTATCAGCCCCAGCATTTT. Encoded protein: CASSLSTGYQPQHF.

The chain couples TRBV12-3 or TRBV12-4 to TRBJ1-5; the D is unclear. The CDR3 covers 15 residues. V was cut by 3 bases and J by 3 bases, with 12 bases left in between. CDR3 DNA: TGTGCCAGCAGTTTGTACCGACCGGACAATCAGCCCCAGCATTTT. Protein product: CASSLYRPDNQPQHF.

Here the CDR3 DNA reads TGCAGTGCCCCACCGGGACATTGGAACACTGAAGCTTTCTTT. Its translation: CSAPPGHWNTEAFF. The chain couples TRBV20-1 to TRBJ1-1, with D maybe TRBD1 (6 bases). The V gene's germline CDR1 is DFQATT and CDR2 SNEGSKA (reference sequence). With 6 bases removed from V and 1 base from J, the gap between germline ends came to 15 bases. This CDR3 contains 14 residues.

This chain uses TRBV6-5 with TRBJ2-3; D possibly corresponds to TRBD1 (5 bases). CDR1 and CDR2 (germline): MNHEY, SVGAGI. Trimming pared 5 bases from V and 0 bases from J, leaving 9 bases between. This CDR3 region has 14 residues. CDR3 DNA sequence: TGTGCCAGCAGTCAAGGGGTCAGCACAGATACGCAGTATTTT. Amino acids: CASSQGVSTDTQYF.

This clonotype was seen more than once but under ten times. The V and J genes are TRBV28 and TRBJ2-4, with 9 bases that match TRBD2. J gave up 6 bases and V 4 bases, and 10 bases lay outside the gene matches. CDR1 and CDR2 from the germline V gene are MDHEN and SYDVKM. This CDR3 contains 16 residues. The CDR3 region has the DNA TGTGCCAGCAGTTCATCGGTGGGGCGGGGGGGAAACATTCAGTACTTC. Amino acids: CASSSSVGRGGNIQYF. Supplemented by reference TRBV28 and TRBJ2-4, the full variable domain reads DVKVTQSSRYLVKRTGEKVFLECVQDMDHENMFWYRQDPGLGLRLIYFSYDVKMKEKGDIPEGYSVSREKKERFSLILESASTNQTSMYLCASSSSVGRGGNIQYFGAGTRLSVL.

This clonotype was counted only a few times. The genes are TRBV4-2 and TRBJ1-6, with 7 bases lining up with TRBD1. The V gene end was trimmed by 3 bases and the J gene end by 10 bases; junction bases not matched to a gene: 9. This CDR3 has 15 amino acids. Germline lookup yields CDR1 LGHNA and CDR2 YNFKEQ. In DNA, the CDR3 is TGTGCCAGCAGCCACAAACAGGGGCCTGAGTCACCCCTCCACTTT. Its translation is CASSHKQGPESPLHF.

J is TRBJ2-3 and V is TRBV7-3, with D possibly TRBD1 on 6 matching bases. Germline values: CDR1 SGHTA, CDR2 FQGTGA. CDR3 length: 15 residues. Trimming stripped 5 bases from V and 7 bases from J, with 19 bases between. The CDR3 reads CASSASPSQGHTQYF. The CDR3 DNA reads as TGTGCCAGCAGCGCAAGTCCCTCGCAGGGGCATACGCAGTATTTT.

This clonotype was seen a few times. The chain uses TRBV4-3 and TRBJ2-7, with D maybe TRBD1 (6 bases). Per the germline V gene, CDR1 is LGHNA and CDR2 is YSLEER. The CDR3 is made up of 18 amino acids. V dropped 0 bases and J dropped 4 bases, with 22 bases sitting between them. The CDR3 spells CASSQESAGATGLYEQYF. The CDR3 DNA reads TGCGCCAGCAGCCAAGAGAGCGCAGGGGCTACCGGGCTGTACGAGCAGTACTTC.

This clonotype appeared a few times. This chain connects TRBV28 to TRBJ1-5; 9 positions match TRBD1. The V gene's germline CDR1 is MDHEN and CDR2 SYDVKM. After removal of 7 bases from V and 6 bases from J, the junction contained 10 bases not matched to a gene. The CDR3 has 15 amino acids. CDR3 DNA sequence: TGTGCCAGCACCAAGGGGGGACAGGGAGTTCAGCCCCAGCATTTT. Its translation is CASTKGGQGVQPQHF.

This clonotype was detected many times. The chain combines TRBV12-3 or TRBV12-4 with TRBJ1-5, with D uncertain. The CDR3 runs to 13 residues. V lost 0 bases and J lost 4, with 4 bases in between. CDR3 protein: CASSLAENQPQHF. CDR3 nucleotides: TGTGCCAGCAGTTTAGCAGAGAATCAGCCCCAGCATTTT.

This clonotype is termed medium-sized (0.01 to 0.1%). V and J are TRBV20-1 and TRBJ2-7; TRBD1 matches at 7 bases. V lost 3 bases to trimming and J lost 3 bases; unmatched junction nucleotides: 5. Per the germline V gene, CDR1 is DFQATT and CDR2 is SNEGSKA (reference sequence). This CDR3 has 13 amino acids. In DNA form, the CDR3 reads TGCAGTGCTAGGACAGGGATCCGCTACGAGCAGTACTTC. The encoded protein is CSARTGIRYEQYF.

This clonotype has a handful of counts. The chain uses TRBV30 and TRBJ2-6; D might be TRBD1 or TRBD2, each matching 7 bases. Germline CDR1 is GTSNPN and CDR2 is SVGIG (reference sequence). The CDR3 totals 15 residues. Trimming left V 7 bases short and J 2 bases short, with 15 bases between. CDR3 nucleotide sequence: TGTGCCTCCGGGGAGGGGGCCACTGGGGCCAACGTCCTGACTTTC. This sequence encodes CASGEGATGANVLTF.

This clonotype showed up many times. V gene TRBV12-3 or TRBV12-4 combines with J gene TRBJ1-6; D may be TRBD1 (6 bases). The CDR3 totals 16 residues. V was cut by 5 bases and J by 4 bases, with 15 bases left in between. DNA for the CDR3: TGTGCCAGCAGTCCCGGGGGCCATTCATATAATTCACCCCTCCACTTT. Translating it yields CASSPGGHSYNSPLHF.

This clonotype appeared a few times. CDR3 nucleotide sequence: TGTGCCAGCAGTGCTTACCGGCAGCCCCAGCATTTT. Amino acid sequence: CASSAYRQPQHF. The chain recombines TRBV28 with TRBJ1-5; D is unclear. Trimming shortened V by 5 bases and J by 7 bases, and 9 bases separated the two germline ends. The CDR3 runs 12 residues. The germline CDR1 and CDR2 sequences are MDHEN and SYDVKM.

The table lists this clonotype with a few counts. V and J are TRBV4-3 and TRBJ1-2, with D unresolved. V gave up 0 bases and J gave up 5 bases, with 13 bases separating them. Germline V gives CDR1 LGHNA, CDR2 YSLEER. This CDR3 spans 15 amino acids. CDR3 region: CASSQDRGGLYGYTF. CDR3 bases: TGCGCCAGCAGCCAAGACCGAGGAGGCCTATATGGCTACACCTTC.

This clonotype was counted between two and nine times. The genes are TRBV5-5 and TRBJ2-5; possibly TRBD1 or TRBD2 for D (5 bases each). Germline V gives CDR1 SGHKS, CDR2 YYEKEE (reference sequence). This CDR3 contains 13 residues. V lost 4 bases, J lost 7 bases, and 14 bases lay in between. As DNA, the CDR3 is TGTGCCAGCAGCCGGGACCAGGGATTGACCCAGTACTTC. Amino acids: CASSRDQGLTQYF.

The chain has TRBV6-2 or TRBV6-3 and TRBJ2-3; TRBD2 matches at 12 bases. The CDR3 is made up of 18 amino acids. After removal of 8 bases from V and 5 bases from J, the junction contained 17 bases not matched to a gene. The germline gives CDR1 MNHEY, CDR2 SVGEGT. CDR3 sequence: CASERLAGDLRAQDTQYF. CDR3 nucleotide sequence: TGTGCCAGCGAACGACTAGCGGGGGACTTGAGGGCCCAAGATACGCAGTATTTT.

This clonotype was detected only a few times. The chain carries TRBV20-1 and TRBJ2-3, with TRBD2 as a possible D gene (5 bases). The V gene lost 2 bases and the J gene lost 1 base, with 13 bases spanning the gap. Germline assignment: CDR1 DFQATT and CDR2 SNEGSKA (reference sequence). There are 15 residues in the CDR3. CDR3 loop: CSARPGDLRTDTQYF. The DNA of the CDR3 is TGCAGTGCTAGACCCGGGGATCTGCGCACAGATACGCAGTATTTT.

This chain's CDR3 is CASSQEASSYNEQFF. The CDR3 DNA follows: TGCGCCAGCAGCCAAGAGGCAAGCTCCTACAATGAGCAGTTCTTC. The chain employs TRBV4-3 and TRBJ2-1; D not resolved. In germline, CDR1 is LGHNA, CDR2 YSLEER. The CDR3 has 15 residues. V lost 0 bases and J lost 0, with 6 bases in between.

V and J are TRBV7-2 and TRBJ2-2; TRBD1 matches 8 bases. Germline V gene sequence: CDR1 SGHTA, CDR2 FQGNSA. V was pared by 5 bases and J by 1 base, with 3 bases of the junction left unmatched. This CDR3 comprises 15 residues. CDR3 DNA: TGTGCCAGCAGCAGACAGGGGTGGAACACCGGGGAGCTGTTTTTT. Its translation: CASSRQGWNTGELFF.

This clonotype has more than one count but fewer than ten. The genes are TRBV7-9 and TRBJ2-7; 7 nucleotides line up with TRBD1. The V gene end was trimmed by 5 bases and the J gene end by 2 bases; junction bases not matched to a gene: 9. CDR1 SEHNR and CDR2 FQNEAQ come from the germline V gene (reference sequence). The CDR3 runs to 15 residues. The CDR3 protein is CASSPSRQGAYEQYF. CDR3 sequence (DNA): TGTGCCAGCAGCCCTTCCCGACAGGGCGCCTACGAGCAGTACTTC.

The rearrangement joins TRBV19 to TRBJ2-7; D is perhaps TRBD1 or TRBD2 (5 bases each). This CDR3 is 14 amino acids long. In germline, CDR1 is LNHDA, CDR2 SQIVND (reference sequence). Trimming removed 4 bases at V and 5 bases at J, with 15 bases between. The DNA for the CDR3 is TGTGCCAGTAGTACGACGGGACCTCGGGACGAGCAGTACTTC. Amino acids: CASSTTGPRDEQYF.

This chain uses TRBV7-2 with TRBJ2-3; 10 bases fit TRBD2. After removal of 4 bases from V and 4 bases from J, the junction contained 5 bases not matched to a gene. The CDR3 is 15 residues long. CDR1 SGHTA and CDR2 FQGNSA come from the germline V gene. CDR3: CASSYLAGVADTQYF. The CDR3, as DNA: TGTGCCAGCAGCTACCTAGCGGGGGTAGCAGATACGCAGTATTTT.

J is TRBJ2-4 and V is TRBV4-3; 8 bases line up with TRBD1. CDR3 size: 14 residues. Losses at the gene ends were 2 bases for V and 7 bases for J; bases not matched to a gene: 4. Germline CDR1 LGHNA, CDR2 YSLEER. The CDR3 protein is CASSQWDRINIQYF. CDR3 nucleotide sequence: TGCGCCAGCAGCCAATGGGACAGGATTAACATTCAGTACTTC.

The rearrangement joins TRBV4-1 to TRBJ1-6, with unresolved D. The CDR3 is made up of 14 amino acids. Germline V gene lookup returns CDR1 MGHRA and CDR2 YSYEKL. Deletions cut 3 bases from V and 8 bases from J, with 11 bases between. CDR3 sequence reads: CASSQIGGHSPLHF. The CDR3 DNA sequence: TGCGCCAGCAGCCAGATAGGAGGACATTCACCCCTCCACTTT.